This T cell receptor (beta chain) was profiled in a study of T-cell memory formation after mild COVID-19. The V gene lost 5 bases and the J gene lost 5 bases, with 12 bases spanning the gap. CDR3 size: 13 residues. Each CDR3 protein gets one entry after TCRdb re-called the 5' RACE reads with MiXCR. This sample has fewer than 75,000 distinct CDR3 sequences, with 9% to 15% found just once. This clonotype was found many times. Its antigen is not known. Study-wide results and limits: Clones shrinking from day 15 to 85 showed even CD4/CD8 mixes; later expanders tilted CD4+.

This chain joins TRBV12-3 or TRBV12-4 and TRBJ1-1; the D is unclear. This receptor was taken from a man aged 18 to 30 who had mild COVID-19 (a few samples of this study predate the infection). Cell type and time point are not known. The sequenced sample consisted of PBMCs or a T cell subset sorted from them (not recorded which). In DNA, the CDR3 is TGTGCCAGCAGTCCCAATCGGCATACTGAAGCTTTCTTT. This codes for CASSPNRHTEAFF.